This TCR beta chain was sequenced during a study of shared clonotypes between healthy human individuals. V was trimmed by 5 bases and J by 4 bases, leaving 14 bases between them. Germline values: CDR1 SGHAT, CDR2 FQNNGV. This CDR3 has 15 residues. Study-wide results and caveats: Incompleteness in sorted-subset sequencing, despite large depth, was shown by rarefaction.

TCRdb's table, derived via immunoSEQ multiplex PCR, lists solely in-frame clones and lacks some. The repertoire has about 1 million clones, about 75% of them found once; the top ten carry 1.2% to 1.5%. Adults of Caucasian background living in Nashville, Tennessee made up all donors. Regarding this clone: Its antigen is still unknown.

J is TRBJ1-4 and V is TRBV11-2; D is perhaps TRBD1 (5 bases). Sequences were obtained from memory CD4+ T cells sorted from blood. As to subset: CD45RA-negative fraction. The TCR comes from a man between 18 and 29 years old in good health. CDR3 coding DNA: TGTGCCAGCAGCACCAGGGCCGGATTTAATGAAAAACTGTTTTTT. Residues: CASSTRAGFNEKLFF.